Presented here are 28 T cell receptor beta chains from one specimen sequenced in a study of technical replicates of blood from a handful of donors. Generated by immunoSEQ multiplex PCR, the TCRdb table keeps only in-frame clones and is missing some. The profile shows 50,000 or so clones, around 90% of them singletons. Sequenced sample: PBMCs. The receptors were gathered from a human donor in good health. Some clones in this sample may be carry-over from other donors' samples.

The chain combines TRBV5-1 with TRBJ2-3; D ambiguous. Trimming took off 4 bases at V and 0 bases at J, with 9 bases between the two ends. Germline V gene data show CDR1 as SGHRS and CDR2 as YFSETQ. The CDR3 sequence is 14 residues long. The CDR3 loop is CASSGLVSTDTQYF. The CDR3 region has the DNA TGCGCCAGCAGCGGCCTGGTTAGCACAGATACGCAGTATTTT.

By sample share, this clone is medium-sized. J is TRBJ1-6 and V is TRBV9; D possibly corresponds to TRBD1 (5 bases). Germline V gene sequence: CDR1 SGDLS, CDR2 YYNGEE. The CDR3 covers 16 residues. Trimming left V 3 bases short and J 7 bases short, with 17 bases between. CDR3 residues: CASSAPGGSKNSPLHF. The DNA of the CDR3 is TGTGCCAGCAGCGCTCCCGGGGGTTCCAAGAATTCACCCCTCCACTTT. Drawing the rest from reference TRBV9 and TRBJ1-6, the complete variable domain is DSGVTQTPKHLITATGQRVTLRCSPRSGDLSVYWYQQSLDQGLQFLIQYYNGEERAKGNILERFSAQQFPDLHSELNLSSLELGDSALYFCASSAPGGSKNSPLHFGNGTRLTVT.

This chain joins TRBV29-1 and TRBJ1-1; tentatively, D is TRBD1 (5 bases). Germline lookup yields CDR1 SQVTM and CDR2 ANQGSEA. Between the trimmed V and J ends, which lost 5 bases and 8 bases, there was a span of 21 bases. CDR3 length equals 14 residues. The CDR3 loop is CSVRWWGSENEAFF. CDR3 coding DNA: TGCAGCGTTAGGTGGTGGGGCAGCGAAAACGAAGCTTTCTTT. The full variable domain, completed using reference TRBV29-1 and TRBJ1-1, is SAVISQKPSRDICQRGTSLTIQCQVDSQVTMMFWYRQQPGQSLTLIATANQGSEATYESGFVIDKFPISRPNLTFSTLTVSNMSPEDSSIYLCSVRWWGSENEAFFGQGTRLTVV.

The V gene is TRBV2, the J gene TRBJ1-1; D is undetermined. CDR3 length: 15 residues. V lost 2 bases and J lost 5, with 15 bases in between. Germline CDR1 and CDR2: SNHLY and FYNNEI. CDR3 in DNA: TGTGCCAGCAGTGAATCGGTCACTAGAACGACTGAAGCTTTCTTT. Translated: CASSESVTRTTEAFF. The whole variable domain, filled in from reference TRBV2 and TRBJ1-1, reads EPEVTQTPSHQVTQMGQEVILRCVPISNHLYFYWYRQILGQKVEFLVSFYNNEISEKSEIFDDQFSVERPDGSNFTLKIRSTKLEDSAMYFCASSESVTRTTEAFFGQGTRLTVV.

This clone occurred a few times. The chain employs TRBV10-3 and TRBJ1-1; no definite D call. From germline, CDR1 is ENHRY and CDR2 SYGVKD. V was shortened by 0 bases and J by 7 bases, with 12 bases between the two germline ends. The CDR3 sequence is 14 residues long. CDR3 sequence reads: CAISESTTSSEAFF. The CDR3 nucleotides are TGTGCCATCAGTGAGTCGACGACAAGTAGTGAAGCTTTCTTT.

The CDR3 coding sequence is TGTGCCAGCAGTGAAGCGGGGGGGCTGGGCTACACCTTC. Translation gives CASSEAGGLGYTF. The V and J genes are TRBV6-1 and TRBJ1-2, with a possible D match to TRBD1 (6 bases). V was cut by 0 bases and J by 8 bases, with 10 bases left in between. The CDR3 contains 13 residues. In germline, CDR1 is MNHNS, CDR2 SASEGT.

The chain is built from TRBV11-2 and TRBJ1-2; possible D gene TRBD1, 5 bases. CDR3 size: 14 residues. V lost 5 bases to trimming and J lost 3 bases, with 13 bases between them. CDR1 and CDR2 from the germline V gene are SGHAT and FQNNGV. This chain's CDR3 is CASSGSGGYYGYTF. As DNA, the CDR3 is TGTGCCAGCAGCGGCAGCGGGGGGTACTATGGCTACACCTTC.

The V call is TRBV18, the J call TRBJ1-2, with TRBD1 as a possible D gene (6 bases). The CDR3 runs to 13 residues. Germline V gives CDR1 KGHSH, CDR2 LQKENI. Trimming left V 3 bases short and J 7 bases short, with 12 bases between. CDR3 region: CASSPPTGSGYTF. The DNA of the CDR3 is TGTGCCAGCTCACCCCCAACAGGGAGTGGCTACACCTTC.

The rearrangement joins TRBV5-1 to TRBJ1-1; D unresolved. V was clipped by 4 bases and J by 0 bases, with 13 bases between them. The CDR3 covers 15 residues. Germline V CDR1 and CDR2: SGHRS, YFSETQ. CDR3 loop: CASSRRRGMNTEAFF. CDR3 sequence (DNA): TGCGCCAGCAGCCGCCGCAGAGGTATGAACACTGAAGCTTTCTTT.

V gene TRBV11-2 combines with J gene TRBJ1-1; TRBD1 matches 10 bases. CDR3 size: 18 residues. Trimming removed 3 bases from V and 6 bases from J; junction bases left unmatched: 16. In germline, CDR1 is SGHAT, CDR2 FQNNGV. The DNA of the CDR3 is TGTGCCAGCAGCTTGAAGAGGGACAGGGGACTCCCGGGGGCTGAAGCTTTCTTT. Its protein is CASSLKRDRGLPGAEAFF.

The chain is built from TRBV30 and TRBJ2-7; 7 nucleotides align to TRBD1. CDR1 is GTSNPN and CDR2 is SVGIG in the germline V gene (reference sequence). V shed 3 bases, J shed 13 bases, and the junction held 6 bases outside the gene matches. The length of the CDR3 is 10 residues. The CDR3 spells CAWRGGQAYF. CDR3 nucleotide sequence: TGTGCCTGGAGGGGTGGACAGGCCTACTTC.

A few counts support this clone. CDR3 protein: CASRITRGAYEQYF. DNA for the CDR3: TGTGCCAGCAGAATCACCCGGGGGGCCTACGAGCAGTACTTC. The chain employs TRBV6-1 and TRBJ2-7; 7 positions match TRBD2. The length of the CDR3 is 14 residues. CDR1 and CDR2 from the germline V gene are MNHNS and SASEGT. With V trimmed by 6 bases and J by 2 bases, 7 bases remained unmatched.

This chain uses TRBV29-1 with TRBJ1-2; 12 bases fit TRBD1. This CDR3 spans 15 amino acids. V dropped 7 bases and J dropped 4; count of bases not matched to a gene: 10. Per germline, CDR1 SQVTM and CDR2 ANQGSEA. The CDR3 nucleotides are TGCAGCGCTAAGACCGGGACAGGGGGCAGCTATGGCTACACCTTC. It codes for CSAKTGTGGSYGYTF.

The V and J genes are TRBV29-1 and TRBJ2-5, with D possibly TRBD2 on 7 matching bases. This CDR3 comprises 13 residues. In germline, CDR1 is SQVTM, CDR2 ANQGSEA. Trimming removed 3 bases at V and 1 base at J, with 9 bases between. The chain's CDR3 is CSVDRGAQETQYF. The CDR3 DNA reads TGCAGCGTTGACCGGGGGGCCCAAGAGACCCAGTACTTC.

The chain's CDR3 is CASRSDRGGQGNTIYF. CDR3 bases: TGTGCCAGCAGATCGGACAGGGGAGGGCAAGGAAACACCATATATTTT. V gene TRBV4-2 combines with J gene TRBJ1-3, with TRBD1 matching over 9 bases. With 6 bases clipped from V and 4 bases from J, the junction kept 10 bases outside the gene matches. Germline V CDR1 and CDR2: LGHNA, YNFKEQ. The CDR3 totals 16 residues.

CDR3 loop: CASSQARAPTVYGYTF. The DNA for the CDR3 is TGCGCCAGCAGCCAAGCCAGGGCTCCCACTGTCTATGGCTACACCTTC. The rearrangement joins TRBV4-1 to TRBJ1-2, with a tentative D call TRBD1 (5 bases). Germline values: CDR1 MGHRA, CDR2 YSYEKL. V dropped 1 base and J dropped 4 bases, with 16 bases sitting between them. The CDR3 sequence is 16 residues long.

About this clone itself: The junction departs from germline at one end; a sequencing error may be responsible. The sample holds other DNA sequences that translate to the same CDR3. The V and J genes are TRBV29-1 and TRBJ1-1; the D gene is possibly TRBD1 (6 bases). Germline assignment: CDR1 SQVTM and CDR2 ANQGSEA. The CDR3 covers 13 residues. The CDR3 nucleotides read TGCAGCGTTGAACGGGGGGCGGACACCGAAGCTTTCTTT. Residues: CSVERGADTEAFF.

The genes are TRBV6-6 and TRBJ2-1; maybe TRBD2 (6 bases). With 7 bases removed from V and 6 bases from J, the gap between germline ends came to 16 bases. The CDR3 loop spans 14 amino acids. The V gene's germline CDR1 is MNHNY and CDR2 SVGAGI (reference sequence). The CDR3 DNA reads TGTGCCAGCACCACGGGACTCACATTCAATGAGCAGTTCTTC. This encodes CASTTGLTFNEQFF.

This chain uses TRBV7-9 with TRBJ2-5; perhaps TRBD2 as D (5 bases). The germline gives CDR1 SEHNR, CDR2 FQNEAQ (reference sequence). The length of the CDR3 is 12 residues. The CDR3 sequence: CAAGRDQETQYF. CDR3 DNA sequence: TGTGCGGCGGGTAGGGATCAAGAGACCCAGTACTTC.

The V and J genes are TRBV9 and TRBJ2-5; TRBD2 agrees at 8 bases. V dropped 0 bases and J dropped 5; count of bases not matched to a gene: 6. Germline V gene data show CDR1 as SGDLS and CDR2 as YYNGEE. The CDR3 length is 15 residues. CDR3 protein: CASSVGSGGAETQYF. CDR3 nucleotides: TGTGCCAGCAGCGTAGGCAGCGGGGGCGCGGAGACCCAGTACTTC.

The rearrangement uses TRBV4-1 and TRBJ2-7; D may be TRBD1 (6 bases). Trimming removed 1 base at V and 5 bases at J, with 15 bases between. This CDR3 contains 15 residues. Germline V gene sequence: CDR1 MGHRA, CDR2 YSYEKL. The CDR3 bases are TGCGCCAGCAGCCAAGTGACAGGTCTGATGGACGAGCAGTACTTC. Translation gives CASSQVTGLMDEQYF.

The table lists this clone with a count of one. V usage is TRBV7-6 and J usage is TRBJ2-5; possibly TRBD1 for D (5 bases). Germline CDR1 SGHVS, CDR2 FNYEAQ. The V and J ends lost 1 base and 9 bases respectively, with 12 bases between them. The CDR3 sequence is 13 residues long. In nucleotides, the CDR3 is TGTGCCAGCAGCTTAGAAGGGCAGGGCGCCCAGTACTTC. This sequence encodes CASSLEGQGAQYF. The whole variable domain, remainder taken from reference TRBV7-6 and TRBJ2-5, is GAGVSQSPRYKVTKRGQDVALRCDPISGHVSLYWYRQALGQGPEFLTYFNYEAQQDKSGLPNDRFSAERPEGSISTLTIQRTEQRDSAMYRCASSLEGQGAQYFGPGTRLLVL.

The gene calls are TRBV25-1 and TRBJ2-1; TRBD2 agrees at 11 bases. The V gene end was trimmed by 4 bases and the J gene end by 4 bases; junction bases not matched to a gene: 9. CDR1 MGHDK and CDR2 SYGVNS come from the germline V gene. The CDR3 consists of 17 residues. CDR3 sequence: CASSVVLAGGRYNEQFF. Written as DNA, the CDR3 is TGTGCCAGCAGTGTGGTTCTAGCGGGGGGAAGGTACAATGAGCAGTTCTTC.

The chain uses TRBV5-1 and TRBJ2-5; 7 bases are shared with TRBD2. Per germline, CDR1 SGHRS and CDR2 YFSETQ. The ends lost 1 base at V and 13 bases at J; junction bases unmatched: 4. This CDR3 contains 11 residues. CDR3 DNA sequence: TGCGCCAGCAGCTTGTCTAGCGGTTGGTACTTC. Encoded protein: CASSLSSGWYF.

The V gene is TRBV27, the J gene TRBJ2-2; D is unresolved. There are 14 residues in the CDR3. The germline gives CDR1 MNHEY, CDR2 SMNVEV (reference sequence). V was shortened by 0 bases and J by 3 bases, with 5 bases between the two germline ends. The CDR3 DNA follows: TGTGCCAGCAGTTTATCGAGGCACACCGGGGAGCTGTTTTTT. It encodes CASSLSRHTGELFF.

The chain employs TRBV7-9 and TRBJ1-5, with 9 bases identical to TRBD1. V lost 5 bases and J lost 11; bases outside the gene matches: 4. The germline V gene encodes CDR1 SEHNR and CDR2 FQNEAQ (reference sequence). The CDR3 runs to 12 residues. CDR3 amino acids: CASSQDRGTQHF. For the CDR3, the DNA is TGTGCCAGCAGCCAGGACAGGGGTACCCAGCATTTT.

This chain links TRBV9 with TRBJ1-6; 8 bases line up with TRBD1. CDR3 length: 17 residues. Germline CDR1 SGDLS, CDR2 YYNGEE. J gave up 6 bases and V 0 bases, and 8 bases lay outside the gene matches. The CDR3 here is CASSVAGGLGPNSPLHF. CDR3 DNA: TGTGCCAGCAGCGTAGCAGGGGGCTTAGGCCCTAATTCACCCCTCCACTTT. The whole variable domain, filled in from reference TRBV9 and TRBJ1-6, reads DSGVTQTPKHLITATGQRVTLRCSPRSGDLSVYWYQQSLDQGLQFLIQYYNGEERAKGNILERFSAQQFPDLHSELNLSSLELGDSALYFCASSVAGGLGPNSPLHFGNGTRLTVT.

The CDR3 loop reads CASSSLTGANTEAFF. The CDR3 region has the DNA TGTGCCAGCAGCTCACTGACAGGGGCGAACACTGAAGCTTTCTTT. This rearrangement joins TRBV7-9 to TRBJ1-1, with 8 bases aligning to TRBD1. The junction had 5 bases not matched to a gene; V was cut back by 4 bases and J by 1 base. Germline V lookup: CDR1 SEHNR, CDR2 FQNEAQ (reference sequence). The CDR3 sequence is 15 residues long.